This record concerns one TCR beta chain sequence. With 7 bases removed from V and 14 bases from J, the gap between germline ends came to 15 bases. The CDR3 has 11 residues. The data are from a study of CD8 T cells in Susac syndrome. TEMRA cells were FACS-enriched and CD8+ and CD4+ T cells negatively isolated. With random hexamers, reverse transcription was performed on about 0.45 to 1 ug of RNA. Across 54 Vbeta and 13 Jbeta, immunoSEQ multiplex PCR amplified TCR beta CDR3. TCRdb analysed the immunoSEQ multiplex PCR reads with MiXCR anew, one entry per CDR3 protein. This repertoire shows some 300,000 distinct CDR3 sequences, approximately 85% found once; its top ten account for approximately 0.2%.

Sequenced input: CD8+ T cells from PBMCs. The sequence derives from a human donor with multiple sclerosis. The chain couples TRBV12-3 or TRBV12-4 to TRBJ2-4; D perhaps matches TRBD1 (5 bases). This CDR3 reads CASTLVGPKYF. CDR3 in DNA: TGTGCCAGCACCCTGGTGGGGCCTAAGTACTTC.